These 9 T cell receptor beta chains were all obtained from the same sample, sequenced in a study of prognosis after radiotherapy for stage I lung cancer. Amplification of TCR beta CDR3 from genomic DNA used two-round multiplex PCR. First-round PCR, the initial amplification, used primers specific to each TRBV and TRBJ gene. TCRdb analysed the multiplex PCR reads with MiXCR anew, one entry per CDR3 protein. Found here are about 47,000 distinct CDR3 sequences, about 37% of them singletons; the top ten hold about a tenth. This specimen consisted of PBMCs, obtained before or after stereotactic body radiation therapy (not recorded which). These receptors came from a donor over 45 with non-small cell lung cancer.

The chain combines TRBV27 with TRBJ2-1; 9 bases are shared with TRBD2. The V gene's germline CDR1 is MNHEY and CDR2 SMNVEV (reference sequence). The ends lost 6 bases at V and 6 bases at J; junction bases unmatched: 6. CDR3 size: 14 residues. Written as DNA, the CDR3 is TGTGCCAGCAGGCCAGCGGGAGGAGGCAATGAGCAGTTCTTC. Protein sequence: CASRPAGGGNEQFF.

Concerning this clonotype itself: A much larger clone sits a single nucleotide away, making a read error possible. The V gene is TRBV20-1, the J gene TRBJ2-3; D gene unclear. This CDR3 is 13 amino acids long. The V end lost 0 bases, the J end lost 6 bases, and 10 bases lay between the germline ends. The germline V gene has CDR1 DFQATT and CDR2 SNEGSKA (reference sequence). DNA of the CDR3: TGCAGTGCTAGAGATCAAGGGTGGGATACGCAGTATTTT. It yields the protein CSARDQGWDTQYF.

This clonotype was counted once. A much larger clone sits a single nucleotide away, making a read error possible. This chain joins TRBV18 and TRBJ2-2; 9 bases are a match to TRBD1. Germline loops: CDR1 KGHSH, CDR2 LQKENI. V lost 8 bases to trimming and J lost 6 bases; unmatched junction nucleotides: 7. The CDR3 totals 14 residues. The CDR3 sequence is CASARTGVPGELFF. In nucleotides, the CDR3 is TGTGCCAGCGCCAGGACAGGGGTCCCCGGGGAGCTGTTTTTT.

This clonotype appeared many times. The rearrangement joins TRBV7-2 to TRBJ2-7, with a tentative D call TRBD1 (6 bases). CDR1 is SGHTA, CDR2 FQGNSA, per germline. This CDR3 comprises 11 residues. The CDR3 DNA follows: TGTGTGACAGGATTCTCCTACGAGCAGTACTTC. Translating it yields CVTGFSYEQYF.

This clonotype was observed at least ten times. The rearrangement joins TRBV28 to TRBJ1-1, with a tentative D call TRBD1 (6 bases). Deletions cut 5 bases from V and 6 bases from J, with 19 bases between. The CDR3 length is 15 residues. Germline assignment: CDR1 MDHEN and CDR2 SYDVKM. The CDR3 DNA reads TGTGCCAGCAGTCATGGGACACTTTCGGTTTCTGAAGCTTTCTTT. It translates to CASSHGTLSVSEAFF.

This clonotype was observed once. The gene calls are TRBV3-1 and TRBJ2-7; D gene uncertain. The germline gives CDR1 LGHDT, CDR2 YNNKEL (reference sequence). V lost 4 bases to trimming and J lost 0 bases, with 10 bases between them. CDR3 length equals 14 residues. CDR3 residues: CASSPWWYSYEQYF. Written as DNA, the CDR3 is TGTGCCAGCAGCCCCTGGTGGTACTCCTACGAGCAGTACTTC.

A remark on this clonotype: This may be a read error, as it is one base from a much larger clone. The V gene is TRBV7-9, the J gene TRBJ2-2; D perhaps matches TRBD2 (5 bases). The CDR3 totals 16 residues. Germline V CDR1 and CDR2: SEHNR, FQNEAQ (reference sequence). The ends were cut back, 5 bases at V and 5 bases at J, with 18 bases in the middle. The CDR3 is CASSPPLGSVTGELFF. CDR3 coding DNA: TGTGCCAGCAGCCCCCCACTAGGGAGTGTGACCGGGGAGCTGTTTTTT. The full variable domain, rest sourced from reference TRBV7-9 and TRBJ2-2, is DTGVSQNPRHKITKRGQNVTFRCDPISEHNRLYWYRQTLGQGPEFLTYFQNEAQLEKSRLLSDRFSAERPKGSFSTLEIQRTEQGDSAMYLCASSPPLGSVTGELFFGEGSRLTVL.

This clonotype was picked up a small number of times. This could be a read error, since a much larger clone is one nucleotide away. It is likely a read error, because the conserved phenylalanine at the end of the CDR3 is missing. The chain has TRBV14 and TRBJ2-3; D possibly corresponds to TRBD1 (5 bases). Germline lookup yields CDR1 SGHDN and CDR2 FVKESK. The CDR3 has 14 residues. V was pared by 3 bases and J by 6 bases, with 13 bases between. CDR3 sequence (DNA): TGTGCCAGCAGCCAGGCCTCTCGACAGGATACGCAGTATCTT. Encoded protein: CASSQASRQDTQYL.

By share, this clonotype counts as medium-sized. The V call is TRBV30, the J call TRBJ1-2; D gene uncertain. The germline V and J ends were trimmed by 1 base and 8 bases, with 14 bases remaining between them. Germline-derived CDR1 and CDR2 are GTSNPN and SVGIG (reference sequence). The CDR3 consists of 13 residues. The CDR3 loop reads CAWSGDVALGYTF. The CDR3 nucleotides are TGTGCCTGGAGTGGAGATGTGGCGTTGGGCTACACCTTC.